These 16 T cell receptor beta chains were all obtained from the same sample, sequenced in a study of blood T cell repertoires in COVID-19. The table came from immunoSEQ multiplex PCR; TCRdb's copy has only in-frame clones and leaves some out. The sample contains about 270,000 clones, about 87% of which appear only once. Material for sequencing was PBMCs or T cells enriched from blood (not recorded which). All receptors derive from a woman aged 25 to 39 with acute COVID-19.

This clone was recorded many times. J is TRBJ2-3 and V is TRBV11-2; 7 bases are shared with TRBD2. In germline, CDR1 is SGHAT, CDR2 FQNNGV. V lost 2 bases, J lost 1 base, and 0 bases stayed unmatched. This CDR3 is 14 amino acids long. This chain's CDR3 is CASSLSGGTDTQYF. In DNA, the CDR3 is TGTGCCAGCAGCTTAAGCGGGGGCACAGATACGCAGTATTTT.

The rearrangement joins TRBV7-8 to TRBJ2-2, with D maybe TRBD2 (6 bases). The CDR3 covers 16 residues. The V end lost 3 bases, the J end lost 4 bases, and 15 bases lay between the germline ends. In germline, CDR1 is SGHVS, CDR2 FQNEAQ. CDR3 sequence reads: CASSFGTSSFTGELFF. The CDR3 region has the DNA TGTGCCAGCAGCTTTGGGACTTCAAGTTTCACCGGGGAGCTGTTTTTT.

The chain recombines TRBV4-3 with TRBJ2-3, with 10 bases matching TRBD2. The length of the CDR3 is 17 residues. CDR1 and CDR2 from the germline V gene are LGHNA and YSLEER. V was pared by 0 bases and J by 3 bases, with 6 bases of the junction left unmatched. CDR3 loop: CASSQDSSGRGTDTQYF. The CDR3 DNA sequence: TGCGCCAGCAGCCAAGATTCGAGCGGGAGGGGGACAGATACGCAGTATTTT.

This chain connects TRBV27 to TRBJ2-3; tentative D call: TRBD1 (5 bases). V was clipped by 5 bases and J by 3 bases, with 18 bases between them. Germline CDR1 reads MNHEY; CDR2 reads SMNVEV (reference sequence). The CDR3 has 16 residues. The CDR3 protein is CASSRRATTGTDTQYF. As DNA, the CDR3 is TGTGCCAGCAGTCGCCGGGCCACCACAGGTACAGATACGCAGTATTTT.

The chain carries TRBV27 and TRBJ1-2, with TRBD1 identical over 10 bases. There are 16 residues in the CDR3. V was pared by 6 bases and J by 8 bases, with 15 bases of the junction left unmatched. Germline V gene data show CDR1 as MNHEY and CDR2 as SMNVEV (reference sequence). DNA for the CDR3: TGTGCCAGCAGCCTTGAGGCGGGACAGGGGTTGTACGGCTACACCTTC. It encodes CASSLEAGQGLYGYTF.

V usage is TRBV7-3 and J usage is TRBJ2-1; 7 nucleotides align to TRBD1. V was clipped by 4 bases and J by 5 bases; unmatched bases: 11. Germline lookup yields CDR1 SGHTA and CDR2 FQGTGA. The CDR3 sequence is 16 residues long. The CDR3 loop reads CASSSHRGLQNNEQFF. The CDR3 region has the DNA TGTGCCAGCAGCTCGCACAGGGGATTACAGAACAATGAGCAGTTCTTC. The full variable domain, completed using reference TRBV7-3 and TRBJ2-1, is GAGVSQTPSNKVTEKGKYVELRCDPISGHTALYWYRQSLGQGPEFLIYFQGTGAADDSGLPNDRFFAVRPEGSVSTLKIQRTERGDSAVYLCASSSHRGLQNNEQFFGPGTRLTVL.

The rearrangement joins TRBV6-5 to TRBJ2-1; the D gene is possibly TRBD2 (6 bases). The germline gives CDR1 MNHEY, CDR2 SVGAGI. Between the trimmed V and J ends, which lost 5 bases and 2 bases, there was a span of 13 bases. CDR3 length: 15 residues. The CDR3 DNA is TGTGCCAGCAGTCCCCTTAGCGGAGCCTACAATGAGCAGTTCTTC. Translated: CASSPLSGAYNEQFF.

J is TRBJ1-1 and V is TRBV7-8; D perhaps matches TRBD1 (6 bases). V lost 6 bases to trimming and J lost 8 bases, with 22 bases between them. The CDR3 runs 15 residues. Germline V gene lookup returns CDR1 SGHVS and CDR2 FQNEAQ. In DNA, the CDR3 is TGTGCCAGCAGGATCCAGACAGGTTTGGATGTAGAAGCTTTCTTT. As protein: CASRIQTGLDVEAFF.

The CDR3 sequence: CASSPEGAHQFF. The CDR3 DNA reads as TGTGCCAGCAGCCCCGAGGGGGCCCACCAGTTCTTC. The chain employs TRBV7-8 and TRBJ2-1; 7 bases match TRBD1. Germline CDR1 reads SGHVS; CDR2 reads FQNEAQ. The CDR3 is made up of 12 amino acids. The V segment lost 5 bases and the J segment 13 bases; nucleotides outside the gene matches: 8.

The sample holds one count of this clone. The chain employs TRBV28 and TRBJ1-2, with TRBD1 matching over 9 bases. The CDR3 runs to 17 residues. Trimming removed 5 bases from V and 0 bases from J; junction bases left unmatched: 10. Germline V gene data show CDR1 as MDHEN and CDR2 as SYDVKM. CDR3: CASSLGQGLLSNYGYTF. CDR3 DNA: TGTGCCAGCAGTCTGGGACAGGGTCTACTCTCTAACTATGGCTACACCTTC.

The chain is built from TRBV10-3 and TRBJ2-3, with 8 bases identical to TRBD2. From germline, CDR1 is ENHRY and CDR2 SYGVKD. The V and J ends lost 5 bases and 7 bases, in that order; junction bases with no gene match: 14. The CDR3 covers 16 residues. This chain's CDR3 is CAISWGSGSLGNTQYF. The CDR3 nucleotides read TGTGCCATCAGTTGGGGGAGCGGGAGTCTGGGGAATACGCAGTATTTT.

The table lists this clone with a count of one. J is TRBJ2-3 and V is TRBV27, with TRBD1 matching over 8 bases. The junction had 10 bases not matched to a gene; V was cut back by 5 bases and J by 3 bases. From germline, CDR1 is MNHEY and CDR2 SMNVEV (reference sequence). CDR3 length: 16 amino acids. The CDR3 here is CASSPTRGLLTDTQYF. The CDR3 bases are TGTGCCAGCAGTCCCACCAGGGGGCTTTTAACAGATACGCAGTATTTT.

This chain joins TRBV28 and TRBJ1-5; TRBD1 agrees at 7 bases. V was pared by 2 bases and J by 2 bases, with 9 bases of the junction left unmatched. CDR3 length: 17 amino acids. Germline CDR1 MDHEN, CDR2 SYDVKM. The CDR3 sequence is CASSLIGRGGRNQPQHF. The CDR3, as DNA: TGTGCCAGCAGTTTAATTGGGAGAGGGGGCCGCAATCAGCCCCAGCATTTT.

J is TRBJ1-1 and V is TRBV18; tentatively, D is TRBD1 (6 bases). The CDR3 runs 16 residues. V lost 3 bases and J 1 base, leaving 15 bases between the germline ends. Germline CDR1 reads KGHSH; CDR2 reads LQKENI. The CDR3 DNA reads as TGTGCCAGCTCACCTTGGACAGTCATCTCGAACACTGAAGCTTTCTTT. This encodes CASSPWTVISNTEAFF.

This sequence joins TRBV27 and TRBJ2-7; 7 bases line up with TRBD1. Unmatched junction bases numbered 12, after V lost 0 bases and J lost 7 bases. The CDR3 extends over 16 amino acids. Looked up from germline, CDR1 is MNHEY and CDR2 is SMNVEV (reference sequence). The CDR3 coding sequence is TGTGCCAGCAGTTTATCGAGAAGGCAGGGGGTAGGAGAGCAGTACTTC. Residues: CASSLSRRQGVGEQYF.

The chain's CDR3 is CASRSGDRNNSPLHF. The CDR3 DNA sequence: TGCGCCAGCAGGTCAGGGGATAGGAATAATTCACCCCTCCACTTT. The chain couples TRBV5-1 to TRBJ1-6, with a tentative D call TRBD1 (6 bases). The CDR3 totals 15 residues. V lost 5 bases and J lost 5, with 14 bases in between. Germline values: CDR1 SGHRS, CDR2 YFSETQ.